This TCR beta chain was sequenced in a study of OX40 agonist ivuxolimab in advanced cancers. As for the study in general: In this cohort, patients received ivuxolimab, an agonistic anti-OX40 (CD134) antibody. General study findings and limits: The antigen specificity of the peripheral T cells (those that were expanded) was not determined.

As for this clone: Its target is unknown.

The V gene's germline CDR1 is MNHEY and CDR2 SVGAGI. The V end was cut by 7 bases, the J end by 0 bases, with 13 bases between. The CDR3 totals 14 residues. Method: immunoSEQ multiplex PCR; TCRdb's copy keeps in-frame clones and lacks some. The sample has some 86,000 clones, about nine tenths seen once. The V and J genes are TRBV6-5 and TRBJ2-7, with D possibly TRBD1 on 6 matching bases. The receptor's source is an adult with an advanced solid tumor such as melanoma, head and neck, liver or kidney cancer. The starting material was CD4+ or CD8+ T cells sorted from blood, obtained in a trial of the OX40 agonist ivuxolimab. DNA of the CDR3: TGTGCCAGCACCGGGACACCGAGCTCCTACGAGCAGTACTTC. It is translated as CASTGTPSSYEQYF.